This paragraph reports one TCR beta chain. The antigen remains undetermined. Both 60 Vbeta primers and 13 Jbeta primers went into the PCR. The assay was immunoSEQ multiplex PCR, and TCRdb's table has in-frame clones only and misses some. The repertoire holds 140,000 or so clones, with 80% to 85% as singletons. CDR1 is SGHRS and CDR2 is YFSETQ in the germline V gene. The ends were cut back, 4 bases at V and 2 bases at J, with 17 bases in the middle. This CDR3 is 16 amino acids long. The record originates from a study of cytomegalovirus exposure and HLA in healthy donors. Turning to the study itself: The Caucasian-associated ancestry cluster held roughly 81% of a few hundred genotyped donors. Overall study findings and caveats: Sequence variants that were highly shared formed a cluster that was likely a sequencing artifact.

The chain uses TRBV5-1 and TRBJ2-3; D might be TRBD2 (7 bases). The clonotype originates from a male donor in good health and CMV-seronegative. Sample: PBMCs. CDR3 residues: CASSPRGTKPTDTQYF. CDR3 sequence (DNA): TGCGCCAGCAGCCCAAGGGGGACTAAGCCCACAGATACGCAGTATTTT.